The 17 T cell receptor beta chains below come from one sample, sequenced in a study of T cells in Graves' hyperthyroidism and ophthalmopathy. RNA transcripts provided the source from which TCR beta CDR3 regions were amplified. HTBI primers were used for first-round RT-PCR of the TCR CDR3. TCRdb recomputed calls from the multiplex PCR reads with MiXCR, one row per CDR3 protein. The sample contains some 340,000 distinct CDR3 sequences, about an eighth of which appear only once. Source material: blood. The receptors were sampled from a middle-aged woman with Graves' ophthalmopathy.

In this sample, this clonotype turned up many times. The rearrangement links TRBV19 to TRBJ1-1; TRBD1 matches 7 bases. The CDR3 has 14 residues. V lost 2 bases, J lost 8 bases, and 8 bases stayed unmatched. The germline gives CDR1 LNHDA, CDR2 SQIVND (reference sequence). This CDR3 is CASSIKRQGTEAFF. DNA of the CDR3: TGTGCCAGTAGTATAAAGCGACAGGGCACCGAAGCTTTCTTT.

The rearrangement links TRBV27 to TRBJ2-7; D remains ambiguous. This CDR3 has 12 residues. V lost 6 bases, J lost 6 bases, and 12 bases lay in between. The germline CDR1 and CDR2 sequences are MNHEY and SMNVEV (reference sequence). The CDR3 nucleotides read TGTGCCAGCAGCCTAGGTTATGTCGAGCAGTACTTC. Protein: CASSLGYVEQYF.

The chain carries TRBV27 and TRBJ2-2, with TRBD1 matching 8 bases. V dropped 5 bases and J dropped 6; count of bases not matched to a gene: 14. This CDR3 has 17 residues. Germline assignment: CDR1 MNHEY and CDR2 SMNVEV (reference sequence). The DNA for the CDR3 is TGTGCCAGCAGTCCAGATTACAGGGGGGTTCACGCCGGGGAGCTGTTTTTT. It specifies CASSPDYRGVHAGELFF.

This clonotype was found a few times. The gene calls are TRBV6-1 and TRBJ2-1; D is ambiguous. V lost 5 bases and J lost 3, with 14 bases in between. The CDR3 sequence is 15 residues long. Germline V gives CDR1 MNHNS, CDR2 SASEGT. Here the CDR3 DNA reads TGTGCCAGCAGTTATAAGTCTGGGCGCTACAATGAGCAGTTCTTC. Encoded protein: CASSYKSGRYNEQFF.

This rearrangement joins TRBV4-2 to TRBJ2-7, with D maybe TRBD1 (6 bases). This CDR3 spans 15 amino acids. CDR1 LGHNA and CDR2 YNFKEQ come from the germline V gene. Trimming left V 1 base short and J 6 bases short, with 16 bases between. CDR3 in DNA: TGTGCCAGCAGCCAAGTCGCCCTCCAACAGGGCGAGCAGTACTTC. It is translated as CASSQVALQQGEQYF.

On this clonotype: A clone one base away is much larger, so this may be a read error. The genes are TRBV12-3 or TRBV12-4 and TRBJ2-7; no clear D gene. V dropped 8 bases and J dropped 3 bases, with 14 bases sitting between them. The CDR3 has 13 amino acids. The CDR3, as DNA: TGTGCCAGCGGGCTCAGCCAGAACTACGAGCAGTACTTC. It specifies CASGLSQNYEQYF.

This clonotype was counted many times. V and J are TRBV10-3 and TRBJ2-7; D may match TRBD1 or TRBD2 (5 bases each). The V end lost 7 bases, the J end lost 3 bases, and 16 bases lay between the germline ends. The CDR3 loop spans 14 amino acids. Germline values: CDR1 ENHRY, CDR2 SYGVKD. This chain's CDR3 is CAIKAGEGNYEQYF. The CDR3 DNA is TGTGCCATCAAGGCCGGAGAGGGGAACTACGAGCAGTACTTC.

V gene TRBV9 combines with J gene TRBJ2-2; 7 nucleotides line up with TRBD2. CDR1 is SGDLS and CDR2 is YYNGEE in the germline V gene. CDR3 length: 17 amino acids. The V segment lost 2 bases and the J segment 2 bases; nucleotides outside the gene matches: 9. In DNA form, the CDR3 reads TGTGCCAGCAGCGTTCGCCTAGCGGTTGACAACACCGGGGAGCTGTTTTTT. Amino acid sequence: CASSVRLAVDNTGELFF. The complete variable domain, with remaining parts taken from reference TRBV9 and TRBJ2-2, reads DSGVTQTPKHLITATGQRVTLRCSPRSGDLSVYWYQQSLDQGLQFLIQYYNGEERAKGNILERFSAQQFPDLHSELNLSSLELGDSALYFCASSVRLAVDNTGELFFGEGSRLTVL.

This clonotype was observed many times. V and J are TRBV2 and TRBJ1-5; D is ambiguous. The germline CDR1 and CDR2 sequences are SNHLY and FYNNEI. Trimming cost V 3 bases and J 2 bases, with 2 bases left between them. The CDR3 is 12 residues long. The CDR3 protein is CASSDGNQPQHF. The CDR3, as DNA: TGTGCCAGCAGTGATGGCAATCAGCCCCAGCATTTT.

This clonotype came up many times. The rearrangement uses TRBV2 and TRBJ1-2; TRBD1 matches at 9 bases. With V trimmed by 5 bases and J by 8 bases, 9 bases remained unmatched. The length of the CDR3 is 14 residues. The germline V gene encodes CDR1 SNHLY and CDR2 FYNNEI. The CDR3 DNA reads TGTGCCAGCAGTACCCACAGGGGGCGGGGAGGCTACACCTTC. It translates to CASSTHRGRGGYTF.

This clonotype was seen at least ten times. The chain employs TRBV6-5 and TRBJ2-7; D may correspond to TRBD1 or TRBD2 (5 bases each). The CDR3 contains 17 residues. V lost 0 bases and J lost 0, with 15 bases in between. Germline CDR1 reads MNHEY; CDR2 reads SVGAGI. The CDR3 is CASSYSKFRGGSYEQYF. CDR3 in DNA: TGTGCCAGCAGTTACTCGAAGTTCCGGGGCGGCTCCTACGAGCAGTACTTC.

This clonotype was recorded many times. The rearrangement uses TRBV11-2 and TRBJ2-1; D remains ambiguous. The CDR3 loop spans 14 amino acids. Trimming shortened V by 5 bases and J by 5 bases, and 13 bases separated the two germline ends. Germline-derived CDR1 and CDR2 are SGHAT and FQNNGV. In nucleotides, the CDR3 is TGTGCCAGCAGCCTGGTGGGCGGTAACAATGAGCAGTTCTTC. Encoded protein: CASSLVGGNNEQFF.

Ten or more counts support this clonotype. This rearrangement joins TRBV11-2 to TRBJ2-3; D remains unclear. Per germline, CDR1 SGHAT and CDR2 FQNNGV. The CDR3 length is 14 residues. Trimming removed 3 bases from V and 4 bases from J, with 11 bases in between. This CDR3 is CASSFLAVADTQYF. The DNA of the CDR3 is TGTGCCAGCAGCTTTTTAGCAGTTGCAGATACGCAGTATTTT.

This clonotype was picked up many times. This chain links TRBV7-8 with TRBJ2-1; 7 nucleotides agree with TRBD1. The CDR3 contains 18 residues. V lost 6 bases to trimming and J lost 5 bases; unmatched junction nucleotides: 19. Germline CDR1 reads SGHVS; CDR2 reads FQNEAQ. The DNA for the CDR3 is TGTGCCAGCAGACGAGAGATTATAGGGGGCGCATCTAACAATGAGCAGTTCTTC. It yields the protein CASRREIIGGASNNEQFF.

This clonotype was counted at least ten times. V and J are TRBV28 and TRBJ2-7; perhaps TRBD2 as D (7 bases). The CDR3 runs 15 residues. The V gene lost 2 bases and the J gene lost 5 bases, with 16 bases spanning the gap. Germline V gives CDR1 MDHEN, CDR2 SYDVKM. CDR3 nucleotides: TGTGCCAGCAGTTTAGGGGGGGCCTTCGTCCACGAGCAGTACTTC. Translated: CASSLGGAFVHEQYF.

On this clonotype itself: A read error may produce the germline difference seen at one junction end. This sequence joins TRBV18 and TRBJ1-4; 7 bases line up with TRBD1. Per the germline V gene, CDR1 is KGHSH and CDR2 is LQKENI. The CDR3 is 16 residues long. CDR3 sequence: CASSLLMGQRNAKLFF. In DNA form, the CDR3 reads TGTGCCAGCTCACTACTGATGGGACAGCGAAATGCAAAACTGTTTTTT. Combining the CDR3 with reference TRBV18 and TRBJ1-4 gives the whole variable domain NAGVMQNPRHLVRRRGQEARLRCSPMKGHSHVYWYRQLPEEGLKFMVYLQKENIIDESGMPKERFSAEFPKEGPSILRIQQVVRGDSAAYFCASSLLMGQRNAKLFFGSGTQLSVL.

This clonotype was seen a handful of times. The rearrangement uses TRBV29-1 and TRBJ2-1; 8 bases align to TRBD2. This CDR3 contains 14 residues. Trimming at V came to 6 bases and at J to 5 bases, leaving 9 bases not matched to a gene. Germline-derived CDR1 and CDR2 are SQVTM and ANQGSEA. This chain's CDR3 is CSVPSGFSHNEQFF. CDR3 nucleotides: TGCAGCGTCCCTAGCGGGTTCTCTCACAATGAGCAGTTCTTC.